These 2 T cell receptor beta chains originate from one sample sequenced in a study of blood T cell repertoires in COVID-19. The table came from immunoSEQ multiplex PCR; TCRdb's copy has only in-frame clones and leaves some out. The sample contains about 43,000 clones, roughly 85% of which appear only once. The sample consisted of peripheral blood. These receptors all stem from a man between 60 and 70 years old with active COVID-19.

The chain uses TRBV19 and TRBJ2-7; D unresolved. The CDR3 has 15 amino acids. With 5 bases removed from V and 2 bases from J, the gap between germline ends came to 16 bases. Germline CDR1 reads LNHDA; CDR2 reads SQIVND (reference sequence). The CDR3 spells CASSQRHVKTYEQYF. In nucleotides, the CDR3 is TGTGCCAGTAGTCAAAGACACGTCAAAACCTACGAGCAGTACTTC.

V gene TRBV7-8 combines with J gene TRBJ1-6; the D is unclear. The V gene's germline CDR1 is SGHVS and CDR2 FQNEAQ. The CDR3 has 12 amino acids. Trimming pared 5 bases from V and 8 bases from J, leaving 7 bases between. Written as DNA, the CDR3 is TGTGCCAGCAGCCCGCCGGATTCACCCCTCCACTTT. This codes for CASSPPDSPLHF.